The 7 T cell receptor beta chains presented below share a single source sample, sequenced in a study of T cell clonality in common variable immunodeficiency. Sequencing was performed with immunoSEQ multiplex PCR; in TCRdb, only in-frame clones are kept and a portion is missing. The profile covers under 50,000 clones, none occurring a single time. Sequencing was carried out using peripheral blood mononuclear cells. The receptors here all came from a person aged 18 to 70 in good health.

The sample holds many counts of this clone. Partial CDR3 DNA: TGTGCCAGCAGCCAGGGGGCTATTAACTATGGC. As protein: CASSQGAINYG. The entire CDR3 reads CASSQGAINYGYTF. J is TRBJ1-2 and V is TRBV13; 8 nucleotides align to TRBD1. With the read ending 3 residues before the CDR3 end, the germline J gene is used to fill in that end. Looked up from germline, CDR1 is PRHDT and CDR2 is FYEKMQ (reference sequence). This CDR3 region has 14 residues. Trimming took 5 bases from V and 1 from J; bases not matched to a gene: 3.

Many counts were recorded for this clone. The read ends 3 residues shy of where the CDR3 ends; the end is completed using the germline J gene. The rearrangement links TRBV6-2 or TRBV6-3 to TRBJ2-5; 8 nucleotides line up with TRBD2. This CDR3 has 14 amino acids. In germline, CDR1 is MNHEY, CDR2 SVGEGT. The J segment lost 4 bases and the V segment lost 6 bases, leaving 7 bases of the junction unmatched. CDR3 bases read: TGTGCCAGCAGGGCGGGGGGCTCTCGAGAGACC. Translated, it gives CASRAGGSRET. The full CDR3 reads CASRAGGSRETQYF.

As regards this clone: The read comes to an end 3 residues before the CDR3 does, leaving the germline J gene to fill in the end. The rearrangement links TRBV2 to TRBJ1-2; weak D call: TRBD1 (6 bases). Germline V gene lookup returns CDR1 SNHLY and CDR2 FYNNEI. The CDR3 is 16 amino acids. Trimming removed 5 bases at V and 4 bases at J, with 20 bases between. The CDR3 region is CASSRGHRASGYGYTF. CDR3 DNA (partial): TGTGCCAGCAGTCGAGGCCACAGGGCCTCGGGCTATGGC.

At least ten counts were recorded for this clone. The read is 3 residues too short to cover the CDR3 end, so that end is filled in from the germline J gene. The chain uses TRBV29-1 and TRBJ2-7; 9 bases agree with TRBD2. The V gene end was trimmed by 5 bases and the J gene end by 0 bases; junction bases not matched to a gene: 5. CDR3 size: 14 residues. Germline V CDR1 and CDR2: SQVTM, ANQGSEA. The CDR3: CSVFERGASYEQYF. The DNA read from the CDR3 is TGCAGCGTTTTTGAGCGGGGGGCCTCCTACGAG.

This clone has more than one count but fewer than ten. The read finishes 3 residues shy of the CDR3 end, and the germline J gene is used to complete it. The chain carries TRBV19 and TRBJ1-2; D ambiguous. CDR3 length: 13 amino acids. Per germline, CDR1 LNHDA and CDR2 SQIVND (reference sequence). CDR3 residues: CASSPGSSYDYTF. The sequenced part of the CDR3 DNA is TGTGCCAGTAGCCCAGGAAGCTCCTACGAC.

This clone was seen many times. The observed sequence ends 3 residues before the CDR3 terminus, with the missing tail filled in from the germline J gene. In the same sample, other DNA sequences code for this CDR3. This rearrangement joins TRBV19 to TRBJ2-1, with 8 positions matching TRBD2. V trimming: 2 bases; J trimming: 9 bases; junction bases outside the gene matches: 9. CDR1 is LNHDA, CDR2 SQIVND, per germline (reference sequence). The CDR3 loop spans 15 amino acids. CDR3 DNA, as far as it was read: TGTGCCAGTAGTATACCCGGACTAGCTACCTCTGAG. Its translation is CASSIPGLATSE. The CDR3, in full, reads CASSIPGLATSEQFF.

This clone appeared many times. The observed sequence ends 3 residues before the CDR3 terminus, with the missing tail filled in from the germline J gene. V usage is TRBV11-2 and J usage is TRBJ2-5; 7 bases agree with TRBD2. CDR1 is SGHAT, CDR2 FQNNGV, per germline. The CDR3 runs to 15 residues. Trimming cost V 7 bases and J 0 bases; bases outside gene matches: 8. CDR3 DNA (partial): TGTGCCAGCACGCAGCCAGCGGGGAACCAAGAGACC. Protein: CASTQPAGNQET. The complete CDR3 sequence is CASTQPAGNQETQYF.